One sample yielded the 15 T cell receptor beta chains listed below, sequenced in a study of T cell clonality in common variable immunodeficiency. Their antigen targets remain unknown. Study conclusions and caveats: Fewer deletions and N-nucleotide insertions were reportedly seen in common variable immunodeficiency TCR beta sequences.

Repertoires were generated with immunoSEQ multiplex PCR, while TCRdb's copy carries only in-frame clones and drops some. The sample lists over 11,000 clones, none appearing once, the ten largest making up more than 7.5%. Specimen: peripheral blood mononuclear cells. Receptors were obtained from a human donor with common variable immunodeficiency.

A remark on this clone: The missing CDR3 end, 3 residues past where the read stops, is filled in from the germline J gene. V gene TRBV2 combines with J gene TRBJ1-6; no definite D call. Trimming removed 6 bases at V and 7 bases at J, with 13 bases between. This CDR3 spans 14 amino acids. CDR1 is SNHLY and CDR2 is FYNNEI in the germline V gene. The CDR3 loop is CASRARVSNSPLHF. The DNA read from the CDR3 is TGTGCCAGCAGGGCGCGGGTTTCGAATTCACCC.

Turning to this clone: The read gets to within 3 residues of the CDR3 end, and the germline J gene fills in the rest. The rearrangement joins TRBV19 to TRBJ1-1; 9 positions agree with TRBD1. This CDR3 contains 18 residues. V trimming: 3 bases; J trimming: 0 bases; junction bases outside the gene matches: 11. The V gene's germline CDR1 is LNHDA and CDR2 SQIVND (reference sequence). The part of the CDR3 DNA that was read is TGTGCCAGTAGTATTCTGACAGGGGGAGGATACATGAACACTGAA. Translated: CASSILTGGGYMNTE. The full CDR3 protein is CASSILTGGGYMNTEAFF.

This clone showed up just a few times. The observed sequence ends 3 residues before the CDR3 terminus, with the missing tail filled in from the germline J gene. V and J are TRBV30 and TRBJ2-3; no clear D gene. This CDR3 has 12 amino acids. Trimming stripped 2 bases from V and 2 bases from J, with 5 bases between. In germline, CDR1 is GTSNPN, CDR2 SVGIG (reference sequence). The CDR3 DNA, read in part, is TGTGCCTGGAGTCCAAACACAGATACG. It translates to CAWSPNTDT. The whole CDR3 region reads CAWSPNTDTQYF. Filled out from reference TRBV30 and TRBJ2-3, the complete variable domain reads SQTIHQWPATLVQPVGSPLSLECTVEGTSNPNLYWYRQAAGRGLQLLFYSVGIGQISSEVPQNLSASRPQDRQFILSSKKLLLSDSGFYLCAWSPNTDTQYFGPGTRLTVL.

A few counts support this clone. CDR3 sequence: CASSPDGQYQAKNIQYF. The sequenced CDR3 bases are TGTGCCAGCTCACCAGACGGACAGTATCAAGCCAAAAACATT. The chain recombines TRBV18 with TRBJ2-4, with D maybe TRBD1 (6 bases). The CDR3 end is not reached by the read, which stops 3 residues before it; the germline J gene fills it in. CDR1 is KGHSH, CDR2 LQKENI, per germline. The CDR3 extends over 17 amino acids. V was shortened by 2 bases and J by 0 bases, with 14 bases between the two germline ends.

The covered CDR3 bases are TGTGCCAGCAGTGTCGGTAGGGCTTTGTCTGGCGAG. Encoded protein: CASSVGRALSGE. The complete CDR3 reads CASSVGRALSGEQYF. The chain employs TRBV2 and TRBJ2-7, with D uncertain. Sequencing ends 3 residues short of the CDR3 end; the germline J gene provides the rest. CDR3 length equals 15 residues. Trimming cost V 4 bases and J 6 bases, with 19 bases left between them. CDR1 is SNHLY and CDR2 is FYNNEI in the germline V gene.

This clone showed up just a few times. The CDR3 goes on 3 residues after the read ends, and that part is filled in from the germline J gene. This sequence joins TRBV7-9 and TRBJ2-4; 9 nucleotides align to TRBD1. V lost 5 bases, J lost 9 bases, and 8 bases stayed unmatched. The CDR3 spans 14 residues. Germline V gene lookup returns CDR1 SEHNR and CDR2 FQNEAQ (reference sequence). CDR3 bases read: TGTGCCAGCAGCCTAGGACAGGGGAGGGGCATT. Translation gives CASSLGQGRGI. The full-length CDR3 reads as CASSLGQGRGIQYF. Full variable domain (missing parts from reference TRBV7-9 and TRBJ2-4): DTGVSQNPRHKITKRGQNVTFRCDPISEHNRLYWYRQTLGQGPEFLTYFQNEAQLEKSRLLSDRFSAERPKGSFSTLEIQRTEQGDSAMYLCASSLGQGRGIQYFGAGTRLSVL.

In the case of this clone: The read terminates 3 residues before the CDR3 end, so the remaining end is supplied by the germline J gene. J is TRBJ1-4 and V is TRBV7-9; perhaps TRBD1 as D (5 bases). Germline values: CDR1 SEHNR, CDR2 FQNEAQ (reference sequence). With 1 base removed from V and 6 bases from J, the gap between germline ends came to 12 bases. The CDR3 is made up of 15 amino acids. The CDR3 spells CASSLERGKDEKLFF. The DNA read from the CDR3 is TGTGCCAGCAGCTTAGAAAGGGGAAAAGATGAAAAA. The full variable domain, in which reference TRBV7-9 and TRBJ1-4 provide the parts outside the CDR3, is DTGVSQNPRHKITKRGQNVTFRCDPISEHNRLYWYRQTLGQGPEFLTYFQNEAQLEKSRLLSDRFSAERPKGSFSTLEIQRTEQGDSAMYLCASSLERGKDEKLFFGSGTQLSVL.

In its sample, this clone was seen a few times. The read terminates 3 residues before the CDR3 end, so the remaining end is supplied by the germline J gene. V usage is TRBV7-6 and J usage is TRBJ1-5; TRBD1 agrees at 9 bases. V gave up 3 bases and J gave up 4 bases; unmatched junction bases: 4. Germline V CDR1 and CDR2: SGHVS, FNYEAQ. The CDR3 length is 15 residues. CDR3 sequence reads: CASSFGTGINQPQHF. The sequenced part of the CDR3 DNA is TGTGCCAGCAGCTTCGGGACAGGGATTAATCAGCCC.

The sample holds a few counts of this clone. CDR3 DNA, as far as it was read: TGTGCCAGCTCATGGGACAGGGGAACTGGCGAG. Amino acid sequence: CASSWDRGTGE. The whole CDR3 protein reads CASSWDRGTGEQYF. V is TRBV18 and J is TRBJ2-7; TRBD1 agrees at 10 bases. With the read ending 3 residues before the CDR3 end, the germline J gene is used to fill in that end. Germline CDR1 KGHSH, CDR2 LQKENI. V gave up 5 bases and J gave up 6 bases; unmatched junction bases: 7. The CDR3 covers 14 residues.

In regard to this clone: Sequencing ends 3 residues short of the CDR3 end; the germline J gene provides the rest. The V and J genes are TRBV30 and TRBJ2-2, with 7 bases fitting TRBD1. The V segment lost 1 base and the J segment 0 bases; nucleotides outside the gene matches: 8. The CDR3 is made up of 17 amino acids. Germline CDR1 is GTSNPN and CDR2 is SVGIG (reference sequence). CDR3 sequence: CAWSDPRGIANTGELFF. The sequenced CDR3 bases are TGTGCCTGGAGTGACCCCAGGGGGATAGCGAACACCGGGGAG.

This clone was seen only a few times. The read comes to an end 3 residues before the CDR3 does, leaving the germline J gene to fill in the end. The chain is built from TRBV19 and TRBJ2-7; 7 bases are a match to TRBD1. Trimming cost V 5 bases and J 3 bases; bases outside gene matches: 4. The CDR3 loop spans 13 amino acids. CDR1 and CDR2 (germline): LNHDA, SQIVND (reference sequence). CDR3 bases read: TGTGCCAGTAGTTCGGACAGGTTCTACGAG. It codes for CASSSDRFYE. The entire CDR3 protein reads CASSSDRFYEQYF.

This clone has just a few counts. The read halts 3 residues ahead of the CDR3 end, with the missing end drawn from the germline J gene. The rearrangement uses TRBV2 and TRBJ1-5; no clear D gene. CDR3 length: 13 amino acids. Germline-derived CDR1 and CDR2 are SNHLY and FYNNEI. Trimming removed 5 bases at V and 0 bases at J, with 5 bases between. The CDR3 sequence: CASSTDSNQPQHF. Incomplete CDR3 DNA: TGTGCCAGCAGTACAGATAGCAATCAGCCC.

This clone was seen ten or more times. The sequenced fragment ends 3 residues before the CDR3 boundary, so the rest is inferred from the germline J gene. J is TRBJ2-3 and V is TRBV5-1, with 14 bases that match TRBD2. Germline V CDR1 and CDR2: SGHRS, YFSETQ. The CDR3 consists of 16 residues. V lost 4 bases and J lost 4; bases outside the gene matches: 5. The covered CDR3 bases are TGCGCCAGCAGCCTAGGGACTAGCGGGGGTGCAGATACG. Amino acid sequence: CASSLGTSGGADT. The CDR3 in its entirety is CASSLGTSGGADTQYF.

With regard to this clone: The read terminates 3 residues ahead of where the CDR3 ends, so the germline J gene completes it. The rearrangement links TRBV5-6 to TRBJ1-2, with TRBD1 identical over 7 bases. Trimming removed 5 bases from V and 1 base from J; junction bases left unmatched: 5. This CDR3 contains 14 residues. The germline CDR1 and CDR2 sequences are SGHDT and YYEEEE. CDR3 amino acids: CASSKGDSNYGYTF. Incomplete CDR3 DNA: TGTGCCAGCAGTAAAGGGGACAGTAACTATGGC.

This clone counts as medium-sized (0.01 to 0.1%). The read is 3 residues too short to cover the CDR3 end, so that end is filled in from the germline J gene. The same CDR3 is also encoded by other DNA sequences in this sample. The chain employs TRBV5-1 and TRBJ1-6; TRBD1 matches 10 bases. This CDR3 spans 16 amino acids. Looked up from germline, CDR1 is SGHRS and CDR2 is YFSETQ. The trim removed 3 bases at V and 10 bases at J, leaving 10 bases unmatched. The sequenced CDR3 bases are TGCGCCAGCAGCTCCCGGGACAGGGGTCGGTGGTCACCC. Translation: CASSSRDRGRWSP. The entire CDR3 reads CASSSRDRGRWSPLHF.